This TCR beta chain stems from a study of cytomegalovirus exposure and HLA in healthy donors. Whole-study context: Membership in the Caucasian-associated ancestry cluster was found for 81% of nearly 400 genotyped donors.

PCR employed 60 Vbeta and 13 Jbeta primers. Sequencing used immunoSEQ multiplex PCR; TCRdb keeps in-frame clones, though not all of them. The table gives 100,000 to 150,000 clones; the top ten clones make up roughly 1% of it. Per germline, CDR1 MGHRA and CDR2 YSYEKL. CDR3 size: 16 residues. V lost 3 bases and J lost 4; bases outside the gene matches: 9. Whole-study results and caveats: It was shown in a later analysis that HLA-associated TCR beta chains were more clonally expanded than other, equally common chains. TCR beta chain V- and J-gene trimming was linked, in a later analysis, to a missense variant in DCLRE1C. CMV serostatus was the sole immune exposure data available.

Concerning this clone itself: Its target is not known.

The rearrangement uses TRBV4-1 and TRBJ1-2; 9 bases are a match to TRBD1. The sequence derives from a man between 18 and 29 years old in good health and CMV-seronegative. The material sequenced was PBMCs. CDR3 DNA: TGCGCCAGCAGCCAGCCACTTCAGGACAGGGGCTATGGCTACACCTTC. Amino acid sequence: CASSQPLQDRGYGYTF.